Following are 15 T cell receptor beta chains from one sample sequenced in a study of Graves' ophthalmopathy and Graves' hyperthyroidism. TCR beta CDR3 amplification used RNA transcripts. In the first round, RT-PCR was carried out with HTBI primers, and a multiplex PCR formed the second round. One entry per CDR3 protein, called by TCRdb with MiXCR from the multiplex PCR reads. The sample lists about 210,000 distinct CDR3 sequences, 25% to 30% occurring once. Material for sequencing was peripheral blood. All receptors come from a middle-aged man with Graves' ophthalmopathy.

This chain connects TRBV29-1 to TRBJ1-2; 7 nucleotides align to TRBD1. V lost 3 bases to trimming and J lost 8 bases; unmatched junction nucleotides: 15. The CDR3 loop spans 15 amino acids. Germline CDR1 SQVTM, CDR2 ANQGSEA. This chain's CDR3 is CSVDGPLGGADGYTF. DNA of the CDR3: TGCAGCGTTGACGGACCCTTAGGGGGCGCAGACGGCTACACCTTC.

This clonotype was seen ten or more times. This chain uses TRBV12-3 or TRBV12-4 with TRBJ2-2; 8 bases line up with TRBD1. V shed 6 bases, J shed 7 bases, and the junction held 10 bases outside the gene matches. The CDR3 loop spans 15 amino acids. CDR3 sequence reads: CASRGQGAGIGELFF. The CDR3 DNA reads TGTGCCAGCAGAGGACAGGGCGCAGGGATCGGGGAGCTGTTTTTT.

The sample holds many counts of this clonotype. V is TRBV27 and J is TRBJ1-1; TRBD1 aligns across 7 bases. The germline CDR1 and CDR2 sequences are MNHEY and SMNVEV (reference sequence). The CDR3 consists of 13 residues. The V segment lost 3 bases and the J segment 3 bases; nucleotides outside the gene matches: 1. CDR3 sequence (DNA): TGTGCCAGCAGTTTTCAGGGGGACACTGAAGCTTTCTTT. Translating gives CASSFQGDTEAFF.

In its sample, this clonotype was seen many times. The chain joins TRBV6-1 to TRBJ1-1; D unclear. The CDR3 extends over 14 amino acids. The V end lost 7 bases, the J end lost 1 base, and 13 bases lay between the germline ends. Germline values: CDR1 MNHNS, CDR2 SASEGT. The CDR3 sequence: CASILGFGNTEAFF. DNA of the CDR3: TGTGCCAGCATCTTAGGGTTTGGGAACACTGAAGCTTTCTTT.

This clonotype was counted many times. The chain uses TRBV6-5 and TRBJ1-3, with D possibly matching TRBD1 (5 bases). The CDR3 spans 14 residues. V was trimmed by 8 bases and J by 0 bases, leaving 11 bases between them. The germline gives CDR1 MNHEY, CDR2 SVGAGI. CDR3 amino acids: CASGDSRSGNTIYF. CDR3 nucleotides: TGTGCCAGCGGGGACTCGCGCTCTGGAAACACCATATATTTT.

This clonotype has a count of ten or more. This rearrangement joins TRBV28 to TRBJ1-5; 9 nucleotides line up with TRBD1. Losses at the gene ends were 6 bases for V and 1 base for J; bases not matched to a gene: 4. Germline V gene data show CDR1 as MDHEN and CDR2 as SYDVKM. The CDR3 runs 15 residues. The CDR3 DNA sequence: TGTGCCAGCAGACGGACAGGGGTGAGCAATCAGCCCCAGCATTTT. As protein: CASRRTGVSNQPQHF.

Many counts were recorded for this clonotype. The chain is built from TRBV3-1 and TRBJ1-2; possibly TRBD1 for D (5 bases). Trimming removed 3 bases at V and 0 bases at J, with 11 bases between. Germline V gene sequence: CDR1 LGHDT, CDR2 YNNKEL (reference sequence). The CDR3 extends over 15 amino acids. The CDR3 loop reads CASSQGDGSNYGYTF. CDR3 DNA sequence: TGTGCCAGCAGCCAGGGGGACGGCTCTAACTATGGCTACACCTTC.

This clonotype was counted many times. This rearrangement joins TRBV19 to TRBJ2-7; D unclear. CDR1 and CDR2 from the germline V gene are LNHDA and SQIVND (reference sequence). The length of the CDR3 is 12 residues. V lost 4 bases and J lost 5, with 9 bases in between. CDR3 bases: TGTGCCAGTAGTACCGGATCCAACGAGCAGTACTTC. Translated, it gives CASSTGSNEQYF.

This clonotype was observed many times. The chain combines TRBV12-3 or TRBV12-4 with TRBJ2-7, with D uncertain. With 3 bases removed from V and 4 bases from J, the gap between germline ends came to 7 bases. The CDR3 loop spans 12 amino acids. This chain's CDR3 is CASSFDAYEQYF. The CDR3 DNA sequence: TGTGCCAGCAGTTTTGACGCTTACGAGCAGTACTTC.

This sequence joins TRBV6-5 and TRBJ2-7; D tentatively reads TRBD1 or TRBD2 (6 bases each). V was pared by 0 bases and J by 6 bases, with 15 bases between. The CDR3 extends over 15 amino acids. Germline-derived CDR1 and CDR2 are MNHEY and SVGAGI. CDR3 sequence: CASSYSFSGAGEQYF. The CDR3 bases are TGTGCCAGCAGTTACTCGTTCTCGGGGGCGGGCGAGCAGTACTTC.

This clonotype showed up many times. V gene TRBV12-3 or TRBV12-4 combines with J gene TRBJ1-2, with D unresolved. The CDR3 has 14 amino acids. Deletions cut 2 bases from V and 2 bases from J, with 9 bases between. The CDR3 reads CASSLRTINYGYTF. CDR3 DNA: TGTGCCAGCAGTTTACGTACTATCAACTATGGCTACACCTTC.

This clonotype has at least ten counts. The chain couples TRBV18 to TRBJ1-2; D perhaps matches TRBD1 (6 bases). CDR1 and CDR2 (germline): KGHSH, LQKENI. The V end lost 3 bases, the J end lost 5 bases, and 13 bases lay between the germline ends. CDR3 length equals 14 residues. CDR3 sequence reads: CASSPEGDAYGYTF. CDR3 in DNA: TGTGCCAGCTCACCGGAGGGGGACGCTTATGGCTACACCTTC.

This clonotype came up many times. The rearrangement links TRBV19 to TRBJ1-2, with 7 bases lining up with TRBD1. CDR1 and CDR2 (germline): LNHDA, SQIVND (reference sequence). The CDR3 totals 14 residues. With V trimmed by 4 bases and J by 4 bases, 6 bases remained unmatched. This CDR3 reads CASSRQGVFYGYTF. The CDR3, as DNA: TGTGCCAGTAGTAGACAGGGCGTTTTCTATGGCTACACCTTC.

This clonotype is a singleton in its sample. The chain carries TRBV7-9 and TRBJ1-5; 8 nucleotides align to TRBD1. Trimming at V came to 1 base and at J to 4 bases, leaving 0 bases not matched to a gene. Germline CDR1 SEHNR, CDR2 FQNEAQ (reference sequence). The CDR3 has 14 residues. In DNA form, the CDR3 reads TGTGCCAGCAGCTTAGGGGACAGGAATCAGCCCCAGCATTTT. Amino acid sequence: CASSLGDRNQPQHF.

This clonotype was detected ten times or more. The chain has TRBV6-2 or TRBV6-3 and TRBJ2-5; D is ambiguous. V dropped 2 bases and J dropped 5 bases, with 6 bases sitting between them. The CDR3 contains 12 residues. The germline V gene has CDR1 MNHEY and CDR2 SVGEGT. CDR3 bases: TGTGCCAGCAGTTACGGCCAGGAGACCCAGTACTTC. This translates into CASSYGQETQYF.